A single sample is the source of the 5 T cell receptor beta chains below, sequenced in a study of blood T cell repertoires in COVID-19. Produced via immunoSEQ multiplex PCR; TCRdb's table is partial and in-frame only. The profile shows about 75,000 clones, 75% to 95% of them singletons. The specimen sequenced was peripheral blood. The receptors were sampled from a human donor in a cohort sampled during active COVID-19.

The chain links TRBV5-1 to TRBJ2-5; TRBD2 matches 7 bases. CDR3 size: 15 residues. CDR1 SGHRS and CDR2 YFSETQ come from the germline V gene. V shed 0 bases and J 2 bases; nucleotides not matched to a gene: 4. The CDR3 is CASSLAPSGQETQYF. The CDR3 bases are TGCGCCAGCAGCTTGGCTCCTAGCGGACAAGAGACCCAGTACTTC. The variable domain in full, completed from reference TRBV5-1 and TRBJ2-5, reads KAGVTQTPRYLIKTRGQQVTLSCSPISGHRSVSWYQQTPGQGLQFLFEYFSETQRNKGNFPGRFSGRQFSNSRSEMNVSTLELGDSALYLCASSLAPSGQETQYFGPGTRLLVL.

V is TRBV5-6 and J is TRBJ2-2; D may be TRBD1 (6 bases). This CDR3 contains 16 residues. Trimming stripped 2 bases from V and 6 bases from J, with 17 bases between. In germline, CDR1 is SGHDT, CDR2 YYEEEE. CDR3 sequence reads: CASSFPRQVLAGELFF. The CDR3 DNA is TGTGCCAGCAGCTTTCCCCGACAGGTTTTGGCCGGGGAGCTGTTTTTT.

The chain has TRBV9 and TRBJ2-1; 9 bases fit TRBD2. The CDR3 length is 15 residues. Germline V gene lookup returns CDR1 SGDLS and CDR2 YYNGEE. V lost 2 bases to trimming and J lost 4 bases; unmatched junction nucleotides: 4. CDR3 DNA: TGTGCCAGCAGCGTTATTAGCGGGGGATACAATGAGCAGTTCTTC. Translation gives CASSVISGGYNEQFF.

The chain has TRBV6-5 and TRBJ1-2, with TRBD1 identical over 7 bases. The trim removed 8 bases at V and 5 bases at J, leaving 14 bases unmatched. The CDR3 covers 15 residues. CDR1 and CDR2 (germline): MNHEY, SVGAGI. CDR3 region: CASHRGRFVQYGYTF. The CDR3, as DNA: TGTGCCAGCCACAGGGGCCGGTTCGTTCAGTATGGCTACACCTTC.

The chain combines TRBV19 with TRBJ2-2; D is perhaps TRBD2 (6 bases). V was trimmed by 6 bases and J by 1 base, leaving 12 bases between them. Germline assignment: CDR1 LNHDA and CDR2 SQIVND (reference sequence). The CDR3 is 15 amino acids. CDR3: CASRGLGGNTGELFF. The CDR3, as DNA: TGTGCCAGTAGGGGATTGGGGGGGAACACCGGGGAGCTGTTTTTT.